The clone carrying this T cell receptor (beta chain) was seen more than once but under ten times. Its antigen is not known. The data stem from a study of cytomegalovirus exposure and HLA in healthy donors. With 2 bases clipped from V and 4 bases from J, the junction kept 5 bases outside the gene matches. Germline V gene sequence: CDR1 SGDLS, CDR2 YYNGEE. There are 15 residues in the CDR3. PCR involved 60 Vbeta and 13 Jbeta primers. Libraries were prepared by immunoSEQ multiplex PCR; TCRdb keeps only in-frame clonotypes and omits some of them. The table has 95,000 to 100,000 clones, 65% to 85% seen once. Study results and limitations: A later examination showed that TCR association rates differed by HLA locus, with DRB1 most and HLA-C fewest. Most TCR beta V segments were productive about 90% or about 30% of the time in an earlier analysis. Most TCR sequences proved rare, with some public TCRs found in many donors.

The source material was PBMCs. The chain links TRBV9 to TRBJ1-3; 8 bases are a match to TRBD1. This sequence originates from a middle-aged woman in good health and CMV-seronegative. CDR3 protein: CASSVTGVAGNTIYF. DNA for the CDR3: TGTGCCAGCAGCGTGACAGGGGTTGCCGGAAACACCATATATTTT.